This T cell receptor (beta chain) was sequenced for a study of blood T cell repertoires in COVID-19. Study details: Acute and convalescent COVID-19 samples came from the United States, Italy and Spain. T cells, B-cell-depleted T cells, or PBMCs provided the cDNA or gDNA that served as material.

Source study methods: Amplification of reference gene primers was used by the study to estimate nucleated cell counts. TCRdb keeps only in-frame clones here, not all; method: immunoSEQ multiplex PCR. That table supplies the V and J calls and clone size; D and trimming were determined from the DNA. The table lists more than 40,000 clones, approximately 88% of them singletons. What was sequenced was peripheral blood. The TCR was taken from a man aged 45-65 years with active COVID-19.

CDR3 residues: CASSLVGVDEQYF. The CDR3 region has the DNA TGTGCCAGCAGCTTGGTCGGGGTCGACGAGCAGTACTTC. V is TRBV5-4 and J is TRBJ2-7; D is perhaps TRBD2 (5 bases). Germline V CDR1 and CDR2: SGHNT, YYREEE (reference sequence). The length of the CDR3 is 13 residues. Trimming shortened V by 0 bases and J by 5 bases, and 9 bases separated the two germline ends.